The 25 T cell receptor beta chains given below trace back to one sample, sequenced in a study of regulatory T cells in long-lasting Graves disease. The sample's time point: newly diagnosed GD, antithyroid drugs for less than 3 months. Construction of the TCR library relied on RNA isolated from PBMCs. HTBI primers from iRepertoire and Arm-PCR of CDR3 regions yielded the TCR beta libraries. TCRdb re-derived calls from the multiplex PCR reads in MiXCR, one entry per CDR3 protein. The repertoire holds about 460,000 distinct CDR3 sequences, with approximately 15% as singletons. The same sample was also studied in work on T cells in Graves' hyperthyroidism and ophthalmopathy.

The material sequenced was peripheral blood mononuclear cells (PBMCs), taken at new diagnosis, from a patient treated with antithyroid drugs. These receptors were collected from a woman in her fifties or sixties with Graves disease.

V usage is TRBV5-1 and J usage is TRBJ2-7; D perhaps matches TRBD1 (5 bases). Trimming cost V 4 bases and J 2 bases, with 13 bases left between them. Germline V gene data show CDR1 as SGHRS and CDR2 as YFSETQ. The CDR3 sequence is 14 residues long. CDR3 nucleotides: TGCGCCAGCAGCGCCCAGGCAGGGCCCTACGAGCAGTACTTC. Protein product: CASSAQAGPYEQYF. Full variable domain (outside the CDR3, taken from reference TRBV5-1 and TRBJ2-7): KAGVTQTPRYLIKTRGQQVTLSCSPISGHRSVSWYQQTPGQGLQFLFEYFSETQRNKGNFPGRFSGRQFSNSRSEMNVSTLELGDSALYLCASSAQAGPYEQYFGPGTRLTVT.

In this sample, this clonotype turned up a few times. V usage is TRBV12-3 or TRBV12-4 and J usage is TRBJ1-3; D remains ambiguous. The CDR3 is 16 amino acids. Trimming removed 5 bases at V and 4 bases at J, with 18 bases between. The DNA for the CDR3 is TGTGCCAGCAGTAGCCGCCGCGGGGAGCCCGGAAACACCATATATTTT. It is translated as CASSSRRGEPGNTIYF.

CDR3 region: CASSMGFVAGLAGGNEQFF. The CDR3 DNA is TGTGCCAGTAGTATGGGGTTTGTGGCAGGCCTAGCGGGAGGCAATGAGCAGTTCTTC. This chain uses TRBV19 with TRBJ2-1; TRBD2 aligns across 11 bases. The CDR3 is made up of 19 amino acids. Trimming took 3 bases from V and 6 from J; bases not matched to a gene: 16. The germline CDR1 and CDR2 sequences are LNHDA and SQIVND (reference sequence).

Ten or more counts support this clonotype. This chain links TRBV7-8 with TRBJ1-5, with a tentative D call TRBD1 (5 bases). The germline V gene encodes CDR1 SGHVS and CDR2 FQNEAQ. V was pared by 3 bases and J by 7 bases, with 10 bases between. The length of the CDR3 is 13 residues. CDR3 DNA: TGTGCCAGCAGCTTTGGGGGGATGCAGCCCCAGCATTTT. This gives the protein CASSFGGMQPQHF.

The V gene is TRBV4-1, the J gene TRBJ2-5; D remains ambiguous. This CDR3 region has 13 residues. Germline V gives CDR1 MGHRA, CDR2 YSYEKL. V lost 4 bases and J lost 1, with 7 bases in between. CDR3 loop: CASSLAIQETQYF. The CDR3 coding sequence is TGCGCCAGCAGCCTGGCCATCCAAGAGACCCAGTACTTC.

This clonotype was recorded many times. The CDR3 loop reads CASSPYDHYNEQFF. CDR3 DNA: TGTGCCAGCAGTCCCTACGACCACTACAATGAGCAGTTCTTC. The rearrangement links TRBV6-1 to TRBJ2-1; no clear D. Germline-derived CDR1 and CDR2 are MNHNS and SASEGT. V was pared by 5 bases and J by 3 bases, with 11 bases between. The CDR3 loop spans 14 amino acids.

This clonotype was counted ten times or more. The V and J genes are TRBV27 and TRBJ2-5; 7 bases match TRBD1. From germline, CDR1 is MNHEY and CDR2 SMNVEV (reference sequence). V was clipped by 8 bases and J by 5 bases; unmatched bases: 20. This CDR3 is built from 17 residues. In nucleotides, the CDR3 is TGTGCCAGCCGCGGGCGAGGGGGCGAGGGGCCGGGGGAGACCCAGTACTTC. It encodes CASRGRGGEGPGETQYF.

This clonotype came up a few times. This rearrangement joins TRBV3-1 to TRBJ2-3; 9 positions agree with TRBD2. Gene TRBJ2-5 matches the end of the DNA better, so the J call may be wrong. The CDR3 runs 18 residues. Per the germline V gene, CDR1 is LGHDT and CDR2 is YNNKEL (reference sequence). The DNA of the CDR3 is TGTGCCAGCAGCCAAAGCGGGTGGACTAGCGCCCACGGGGAGACCCAGTACTTC. Translation gives CASSQSGWTSAHGETQYF.

A few counts support this clonotype. DNA for the CDR3: TGCAGTGCTAGAAAGGTAGCGGCCTACAATGAGCAGTTCTTC. It encodes CSARKVAAYNEQFF. The chain combines TRBV20-1 with TRBJ2-1; tentative D call: TRBD2 (6 bases). Germline V CDR1 and CDR2: DFQATT, SNEGSKA (reference sequence). This CDR3 comprises 14 residues. The germline V and J ends were trimmed by 2 bases and 2 bases, with 10 bases remaining between them.

This clonotype was observed at least ten times. The gene calls are TRBV3-1 and TRBJ1-2; D possibly corresponds to TRBD1 (5 bases). Germline V CDR1 and CDR2: LGHDT, YNNKEL (reference sequence). Trimming cost V 5 bases and J 4 bases, with 11 bases left between them. The CDR3 covers 13 residues. This CDR3 is CASSFADTYGYTF. The CDR3 nucleotides read TGTGCCAGCAGCTTCGCGGACACCTATGGCTACACCTTC. Looking up the rest from reference TRBV3-1 and TRBJ1-2 gives the full variable domain: DTAVSQTPKYLVTQMGNDKSIKCEQNLGHDTMYWYKQDSKKFLKIMFSYNNKELIINETVPNRFSPKSPDKAHLNLHINSLELGDSAVYFCASSFADTYGYTFGSGTRLTVV.

There are many counts of this clonotype. The chain is built from TRBV28 and TRBJ1-2, with 9 bases that match TRBD1. Germline loops: CDR1 MDHEN, CDR2 SYDVKM. Trimming took 4 bases from V and 3 from J; bases not matched to a gene: 3. The CDR3 extends over 14 amino acids. The CDR3 DNA follows: TGTGCCAGCAGTTCCGGGACAGGGTACTATGGCTACACCTTC. It codes for CASSSGTGYYGYTF.

In this sample, this clonotype turned up once. It may be a read error: a sequence one base away is much more abundant. V and J are TRBV28 and TRBJ2-7; 14 bases map to TRBD2. Germline CDR1 is MDHEN and CDR2 is SYDVKM. The CDR3 extends over 18 amino acids. Trimming cost V 4 bases and J 7 bases; bases outside gene matches: 15. The CDR3 is CASSSTSGRAVFDNEQYF. For the CDR3, the DNA is TGTGCCAGCAGTTCGACTAGCGGGAGGGCCGTGTTCGACAATGAGCAGTACTTC.

Remarks on this clonotype: Possible read error: a much larger clone is one base away. The V gene is TRBV2, the J gene TRBJ2-3, with D perhaps TRBD2 (5 bases). The germline V gene encodes CDR1 SNHLY and CDR2 FYNNEI. The CDR3 loop spans 13 amino acids. The DNA for the CDR3 is TGTGCCAGCAGCGGTTCTAGCACAGATACGCAGTGTTTT. Translation gives CASSGSSTDTQCF.

The count of this clonotype is one. J is TRBJ2-7 and V is TRBV20-1; D may match TRBD1 or TRBD2 (5 bases each). Germline assignment: CDR1 DFQATT and CDR2 SNEGSKA (reference sequence). This CDR3 region has 15 residues. V was pared by 0 bases and J by 3 bases, with 15 bases between. The chain's CDR3 is CSAREPRDRYYEQYF. The CDR3 coding sequence is TGCAGTGCTAGAGAACCCAGGGACCGATACTACGAGCAGTACTTC.

About this clonotype itself: A much larger clone lies one base from this, so it may be a read error. This CDR3 is missing its conserved last phenylalanine or tryptophan, likely due to a read error. The chain links TRBV20-1 to TRBJ2-1; TRBD2 agrees at 8 bases. Germline values: CDR1 DFQATT, CDR2 SNEGSKA (reference sequence). CDR3 length: 16 residues. The trim removed 6 bases at V and 3 bases at J, leaving 13 bases unmatched. The CDR3 DNA reads TGCAGTGCCAAACTCTCCTTAGCGGGGCTCTACAATGAGCAGTTCTGC. Amino acids: CSAKLSLAGLYNEQFC.

V gene TRBV19 combines with J gene TRBJ2-3, with 14 bases fitting TRBD2. Losses at the gene ends were 4 bases for V and 6 bases for J; bases not matched to a gene: 6. CDR1 is LNHDA, CDR2 SQIVND, per germline (reference sequence). The CDR3 extends over 16 amino acids. In nucleotides, the CDR3 is TGTGCCAGTAGTAGCAGCTGGACTAGCGGGAGGGATACGCAGTATTTT. It codes for CASSSSWTSGRDTQYF. Variable domain in full (rest from reference TRBV19 and TRBJ2-3): DGGITQSPKYLFRKEGQNVTLSCEQNLNHDAMYWYRQDPGQGLRLIYYSQIVNDFQKGDIAEGYSVSREKKESFPLTVTSAQKNPTAFYLCASSSSWTSGRDTQYFGPGTRLTVL.

There are many counts of this clonotype. At one boundary the junction diverges from the germline segment, which might be a read error. This CDR3 reads CASSPRDLSTDTQYF. The DNA of the CDR3 is TGTGCCAGCAGCCCCAGGGACTTAAGCACAGATACGCAGTACTTT. This chain connects TRBV7-8 to TRBJ2-3, with D perhaps matching TRBD2 (6 bases). The length of the CDR3 is 15 residues. Germline CDR1 is SGHVS and CDR2 is FQNEAQ.

Ten or more counts support this clonotype. The chain has TRBV10-3 and TRBJ1-2; 10 bases are a match to TRBD1. This CDR3 spans 16 amino acids. The germline V gene has CDR1 ENHRY and CDR2 SYGVKD. J lost 3 bases, V lost 3 bases, and 7 bases had no gene match. CDR3: CAISDPRDRGYYGYTF. The CDR3 coding sequence is TGTGCCATCAGTGACCCAAGGGACAGGGGATACTATGGCTACACCTTC.

This clonotype was detected ten times or more. The rearrangement links TRBV12-5 to TRBJ2-1, with 11 bases fitting TRBD1. CDR1 is LGHNT and CDR2 is FRNRAP in the germline V gene. This CDR3 is built from 15 residues. The J segment lost 6 bases and the V segment lost 7 bases, leaving 8 bases of the junction unmatched. As DNA, the CDR3 is TGTGCTAGTGCCATTGGACAGGGGGCGGGCAATGAGCAGTTCTTC. It codes for CASAIGQGAGNEQFF.

This clonotype was seen at least ten times. This chain joins TRBV2 and TRBJ2-4; D perhaps matches TRBD1 (6 bases). CDR1 is SNHLY, CDR2 FYNNEI, per germline. The CDR3 is made up of 17 amino acids. Trimming stripped 5 bases from V and 4 bases from J, with 21 bases between. The CDR3 reads CASSSTGSDMRKNIQYF. The CDR3 DNA reads as TGTGCCAGCAGTTCCACAGGGTCGGATATGAGGAAAAACATTCAGTACTTC. Supplemented by reference TRBV2 and TRBJ2-4, the full variable domain reads EPEVTQTPSHQVTQMGQEVILRCVPISNHLYFYWYRQILGQKVEFLVSFYNNEISEKSEIFDDQFSVERPDGSNFTLKIRSTKLEDSAMYFCASSSTGSDMRKNIQYFGAGTRLSVL.

This clonotype was detected many times. DNA for the CDR3: TGTGCCAGCAGCTTAGGTTTTGCTGGCAGGGCTTGGTACAATGAGCAGTTCTTC. It specifies CASSLGFAGRAWYNEQFF. The chain links TRBV7-6 to TRBJ2-1; D is perhaps TRBD1 (5 bases). Germline CDR1 and CDR2: SGHVS and FNYEAQ. The CDR3 length is 18 residues. The ends were cut back, 1 base at V and 4 bases at J, with 20 bases in the middle.

About this clonotype itself: A far larger clone differs by one base, so this is likely a read error. The rearrangement uses TRBV5-5 and TRBJ1-4; no firm D call. The CDR3 runs 15 residues. CDR1 is SGHKS, CDR2 YYEKEE, per germline (reference sequence). CDR3 nucleotides: TGCGCCAGCAGCTTAGGCGGTGCACCTAATGAAAAACTGTTTTTT. Residues: CASSLGGAPNEKLFF.

Concerning this clonotype itself: This sequence may be a read error, since a much larger clone differs from it by one base. CDR3 sequence (DNA): TGTGCCAGCAGCCAACAGGGGGACTATGGCGACACCTTC. Translating it yields CASSQQGDYGDTF. The chain uses TRBV3-1 and TRBJ1-2; TRBD1 matches 7 bases. The CDR3 runs 13 residues. CDR1 is LGHDT and CDR2 is YNNKEL in the germline V gene (reference sequence).

In this sample, this clonotype turned up many times. The chain employs TRBV18 and TRBJ2-5; TRBD2 matches 13 bases. In germline, CDR1 is KGHSH, CDR2 LQKENI. Trimming cost V 2 bases and J 5 bases; bases outside gene matches: 5. This CDR3 region has 16 residues. CDR3 in amino acids: CASSPAGLAGAETQYF. CDR3 in DNA: TGTGCCAGCTCACCAGCCGGACTAGCGGGAGCCGAGACCCAGTACTTC.

This clonotype was counted only a few times. This rearrangement joins TRBV28 to TRBJ2-2, with 7 bases identical to TRBD1. The CDR3 consists of 16 residues. With 5 bases clipped from V and 6 bases from J, the junction kept 12 bases outside the gene matches. In germline, CDR1 is MDHEN, CDR2 SYDVKM. The CDR3 loop is CASSPRTGGFSGELFF. CDR3 sequence (DNA): TGTGCCAGCAGTCCCAGGACAGGTGGATTTTCCGGGGAGCTGTTTTTT.